This paragraph covers one TCR beta chain sequence. Its antigen is as yet unknown. The time point is: blood 2 weeks post-SBRT. Sample treatment: 15 Gy SBRT to primary tumor, nephrectomy 4 weeks later. After SBRT, blood was collected at 2 and 4 weeks, plus baseline. Clear cell pathology was present in this patient's renal cell carcinoma. This entry comes from a study of radiation and T cells in renal cell carcinoma. Study-level points and caveats: No pretreatment tumor biopsies were available for baseline clonotypes. Top tumor clonotypes rose in blood 2 weeks post-radiation, then contracted.

The assay was immunoSEQ multiplex PCR, and TCRdb's table has in-frame clones only and misses some. The table has about 60,000 clones, around 81% seen once. The CDR3 spans 14 residues. CDR1 is MNHEY, CDR2 SVGAGI, per germline. V was cut by 5 bases and J by 2 bases, with 10 bases left in between. The sequencing used blood, collected from a patient whose treatment included radiotherapy and nephrectomy. This receptor was obtained from a man aged 55 to 69 with renal cell carcinoma. This chain connects TRBV6-5 to TRBJ1-3; a possible D gene is TRBD1 (5 bases). Here the CDR3 reads CASSRVGPGNTIYF. CDR3 coding DNA: TGTGCCAGCAGTCGTGTGGGGCCTGGAAACACCATATATTTT.